This TCR beta chain is drawn from a study of CD4 T cells in relation to SARS-CoV-2 and coronaviruses listed by TCRdb under 2021. In terms of the full investigation: In the ViraFEST assay, PBMCs were grown with antigen for approximately 11 days, and TCR beta CDR3s were then sequenced to identify antigen-specific clonal expansions. An HIV-1 Nef peptide pool or a culture without peptide was used as the negative reference condition. HLA restriction was mapped for shared crossreactive spike epitopes using patient-derived lymphoblastoid cell lines. The study assessed, at the TCR clonotype level, memory CD4+ T cell crossreactivity between SARS-CoV-2 and common cold coronavirus spike proteins. The Adaptive Biotechnologies TCR-sequencing kit was used to sequence samples from a few pre-COVID donors and the naive versus memory experiments, whereas other data were Illumina-based. A different TCR-beta assay, based on Illumina, was used to sequence expansion assays from other donors in the study.

CD4+ T cells from unexposed donors were collected before the COVID-19 pandemic (2011-2018). After around 11 days of culture, CD4+ T cells were isolated with the EasySep CD4+ T cell isolation kit. As cell number allowed, CD4+ T cells from unexposed donors were tested for reactivity to SARS-CoV-2 S and N and to four common cold coronavirus spike pools. Each well received over 1.5 million PBMCs, cultured in IMDM supplemented with 5% human AB serum and roughly 10 IU/ml IL-2. Half of the culture medium was replaced with fresh IL-2-containing medium on days 3 and 7. Triplicate replicate wells were generally used for each peptide culture condition. The leukapheresis product used for the unexposed donors was purchased from a commercial source. PBMCs were isolated from leukapheresis product or whole blood by Ficoll-Paque PLUS gradient centrifugation. The PBMCs went either fresh into the expansion assay or into cryopreservation at -140 degrees C. The QIAamp Micro DNA Kit was used to extract genomic DNA from the CD4+ T cells.

V lost 1 base and J lost 3 bases; the stretch between them is 18 bases long. Sequences LNHDA (CDR1) and SQIVND (CDR2) are obtained from the germline V gene (reference sequence). The CDR3 measures 17 amino acids from cysteine to phenylalanine. Only the CDR3 DNA is retained, 51 bases long and in frame from the first base. The investigation overall reported the following: Since the crossreactivity analysis centred on spike protein, crossreactivity against other viral proteins was not assessed. Pre-pandemic and post-infection samples were not both contributed by any donor, so tracing of the source of pre-existing responses was limited. Small numbers of patients and of tested TCRs were a limitation of the study. Significantly weaker SARS-CoV-2-driven expansion was shown by crossreactive clones than by monoreactive clones, consistent with antigenic imprinting. Roughly 64% of donors had memory CD4+ clonotypes that crossrecognized SARS-CoV-2 and at least one common cold coronavirus spike.

A note on this clone: The antigen this receptor binds is unknown. No clone much larger than this one lies a single base away; base qualities are absent.

The library came from the immunoSEQ multiplex PCR assay. The paper's processing steps were these. During preprocessing, nonproductive sequences were discarded, as were any CDR3s that did not begin with C, did not end with F or W, or were shorter than 7 amino acids. The MANAFEST web app identified antigen-specific clonotypes based on expansion compared with the reference and other culture wells. A clone was considered positive if significant expansion relative to the reference culture was observed in 2 of 3 replicate wells at an FDR below 0.05. For a clone to be considered positive, significant expansion relative to all other tandem wells and an odds ratio above 5 were also required. CDR3 homology was quantified as pairwise Levenshtein distance, calculated with the stringdist R package after three terminal residues were trimmed from each end. Not all clones reach the TCRdb copy of this immuneACCESS table, which keeps in-frame sequences only. Checked studies attribute under half of the gap to unresolved V genes and leave the rest unexplained. V and J calls and clone size are as listed in that table; D and trimming were resolved from the DNA. The table for this sample lists 20,000 to 30,000 clones; roughly four fifths of them were counted only once. The biggest ten clones account for around a sixth of the sample.

The TCR sequence derives from a human donor in good health. The chain links TRBV19 with TRBJ1-2; the D gene is possibly TRBD1, with 6 bases matching. Source material: CD4+ T cells from PBMCs, cultured in vitro. The CDR3 corresponds to CASSIVSAGRGDYGYTF. The bases are TGTGCCAGTAGTATAGTGTCTGCCGGCAGGGGAGACTATGGCTACACCTTC.